What follows are 14 T cell receptor beta chains derived from one specimen sequenced in a study of vaccination effects on CD4 cells after COVID-19. For these TCRs, the target antigens are not known. Cells that had been cultured for 10 days were the source of isolated CD4+ T cells. The method was immunoSEQ multiplex PCR; TCRdb's version includes in-frame clones alone and lacks a portion of them. The repertoire holds about 39,000 clones, with 82% as singletons. The material was CD4+ T cells from PBMCs cultured without peptide, obtained before COVID-19 vaccination. The origin of the receptors is a human donor who received a COVID-19 vaccine.

The chain recombines TRBV19 with TRBJ2-1; 8 bases agree with TRBD1. CDR1 and CDR2 from the germline V gene are LNHDA and SQIVND (reference sequence). V lost 6 bases and J lost 4; bases outside the gene matches: 8. The CDR3 length is 15 residues. The CDR3 DNA sequence: TGTGCCAGTAGCCAGGGGGCCTTTTCGTACAATGAGCAGTTCTTC. Translated, it gives CASSQGAFSYNEQFF.

J is TRBJ2-5 and V is TRBV5-1, with a weak D call TRBD1 (7 bases). V shed 4 bases and J shed 3 bases, with 16 bases lying between them. This CDR3 contains 15 residues. Germline CDR1 is SGHRS and CDR2 is YFSETQ. The CDR3 DNA reads as TGCGCCAGCAGCCAGCACCAGGGGGGAGAAGAGACCCAGTACTTC. It yields the protein CASSQHQGGEETQYF.

The rearrangement joins TRBV12-3 or TRBV12-4 to TRBJ2-7; D possibly corresponds to TRBD1 (6 bases). This CDR3 is built from 11 residues. V lost 10 bases and J 3 bases, leaving 10 bases between the germline ends. CDR3 residues: CATHRDYEQYV. DNA for the CDR3: TGTGCCACGCACAGGGACTACGAGCAGTACGTC.

The V gene is TRBV5-1, the J gene TRBJ2-3; 7 bases line up with TRBD1. V was clipped by 4 bases and J by 2 bases; unmatched bases: 4. This CDR3 is 14 amino acids long. Germline V gives CDR1 SGHRS, CDR2 YFSETQ. The CDR3 here is CASSIGTDTDTQYF. The CDR3 nucleotides are TGCGCCAGCAGCATCGGGACAGACACAGATACGCAGTATTTT.

The J gene is TRBJ2-3, the V gene TRBV6-4; the match to TRBD1 covers 9 bases. The CDR3 consists of 14 residues. Germline V gene data show CDR1 as MRHNA and CDR2 as SNTAGT. J lost 4 bases, V lost 5 bases, and 4 bases had no gene match. This CDR3 reads CASSKDRGADTQYF. CDR3 sequence (DNA): TGTGCCAGCAGTAAGGACAGGGGCGCAGATACGCAGTATTTT.

The chain is built from TRBV30 and TRBJ2-6; D is unclear. CDR3 length: 13 residues. V was cut by 5 bases and J by 0 bases, with 5 bases left in between. Germline V gene data show CDR1 as GTSNPN and CDR2 as SVGIG (reference sequence). The CDR3 loop reads CAWSGSGANVLTF. The CDR3 region has the DNA TGTGCCTGGTCCGGCTCTGGGGCCAACGTCCTGACTTTC.

The chain recombines TRBV7-9 with TRBJ1-5; D is ambiguous. Per the germline V gene, CDR1 is SEHNR and CDR2 is FQNEAQ (reference sequence). Deletions cut 8 bases from V and 2 bases from J, with 13 bases between. The CDR3 runs to 14 residues. As DNA, the CDR3 is TGTGCCAGCTCAAAGGCGGGAGGCAATCAGCCCCAGCATTTT. Its translation: CASSKAGGNQPQHF.

This rearrangement joins TRBV29-1 to TRBJ2-5; unclear D gene. The CDR3 is 12 residues long. V lost 5 bases and J lost 3, with 10 bases in between. Looked up from germline, CDR1 is SQVTM and CDR2 is ANQGSEA. The CDR3 coding sequence is TGCAGCGTTCTACACGTAAAAGAGACCCAGTACTTC. Translating it yields CSVLHVKETQYF.

CDR3 bases: TGCAGTGCTAGTCAGCCCCCCACCAATGAGCAGTTCTTC. Translating it yields CSASQPPTNEQFF. V is TRBV20-1 and J is TRBJ2-1; D is uncertain. Looked up from germline, CDR1 is DFQATT and CDR2 is SNEGSKA (reference sequence). CDR3 length: 13 amino acids. The ends were cut back, 3 bases at V and 6 bases at J, with 12 bases in the middle.

V gene TRBV2 combines with J gene TRBJ1-5, with 10 bases fitting TRBD1. Germline CDR1 SNHLY, CDR2 FYNNEI. The junction had 6 bases not matched to a gene; V was cut back by 6 bases and J by 4 bases. CDR3 length equals 15 residues. CDR3: CASRADRGGNQPQHF. The CDR3 DNA sequence: TGTGCCAGCAGAGCGGACAGGGGGGGAAATCAGCCCCAGCATTTT.

The V gene is TRBV10-3, the J gene TRBJ2-1, with 8 bases identical to TRBD2. The germline V gene has CDR1 ENHRY and CDR2 SYGVKD. J was trimmed by 4 bases and V by 2 bases; bases with no gene match: 7. The CDR3 has 16 amino acids. In DNA form, the CDR3 reads TGTGCCATCAGTGAGGGGCGGGGGGCATATTACAATGAGCAGTTCTTC. It is translated as CAISEGRGAYYNEQFF.

The chain carries TRBV5-1 and TRBJ2-5; the D gene is possibly TRBD2 (7 bases). V lost 4 bases, J lost 1 base, and 14 bases lay in between. CDR3 length equals 15 residues. Germline CDR1 reads SGHRS; CDR2 reads YFSETQ. CDR3 coding DNA: TGCGCCAGCAGCCCCCCGGGGGGCCCCCAAGAGACCCAGTACTTC. Translated, it gives CASSPPGGPQETQYF.

The chain uses TRBV10-3 and TRBJ2-7; 9 bases are shared with TRBD2. V lost 4 bases, J lost 7 bases, and 11 bases stayed unmatched. CDR1 is ENHRY, CDR2 SYGVKD, per germline. The CDR3 loop spans 15 amino acids. The CDR3 protein is CAISVGAGGQGEQYV. The CDR3 DNA is TGTGCCATCAGTGTCGGCGCGGGGGGGCAAGGAGAGCAGTACGTC.

This sequence joins TRBV28 and TRBJ1-5; D call uncertain. This CDR3 is 13 amino acids long. V was cut by 7 bases and J by 6 bases, with 13 bases left in between. CDR1 MDHEN and CDR2 SYDVKM come from the germline V gene. The CDR3 reads CASNRRWFQPQHF. As DNA, the CDR3 is TGTGCCAGCAATCGACGCTGGTTTCAGCCCCAGCATTTT.